These 22 T cell receptor beta chains were all obtained from the same sample, sequenced in a study of T cell responses to AZD1222 COVID-19 vaccine. Only in-frame clones appear in the TCRdb table, and some are missing; sequencing was by immunoSEQ multiplex PCR. The sample holds about 190,000 clones, more than 75% seen once. The sample here was peripheral blood, taken on day 0 of MenACWY control vaccination. The receptor set was obtained from an adult in good health.

The gene calls are TRBV6-5 and TRBJ2-2; possibly TRBD1 for D (6 bases). Trimming stripped 2 bases from V and 3 bases from J, with 10 bases between. From germline, CDR1 is MNHEY and CDR2 SVGAGI. The CDR3 covers 15 residues. The CDR3 here is CASSYPQGHTGELFF. CDR3 DNA: TGTGCCAGCAGTTACCCGCAGGGGCACACCGGGGAGCTGTTTTTT.

V usage is TRBV19 and J usage is TRBJ2-1; no definite D call. Germline CDR1 and CDR2: LNHDA and SQIVND (reference sequence). Between the trimmed V and J ends, which lost 3 bases and 0 bases, there was a span of 9 bases. The CDR3 totals 15 residues. Here the CDR3 reads CASSISVVSYNEQFF. CDR3 nucleotides: TGTGCCAGTAGTATCTCGGTAGTCTCCTACAATGAGCAGTTCTTC.

CDR3 coding DNA: TGTGCCATCAGTGAGTACGACAGCCTTGGCTACACCTTC. The encoded protein is CAISEYDSLGYTF. The genes are TRBV10-3 and TRBJ1-2; the D gene is possibly TRBD1 (5 bases). Trimming removed 1 base at V and 7 bases at J, with 10 bases between. The CDR3 sequence is 13 residues long. Germline loops: CDR1 ENHRY, CDR2 SYGVKD.

This chain joins TRBV28 and TRBJ2-5, with TRBD1 as a possible D gene (6 bases). Germline V gives CDR1 MDHEN, CDR2 SYDVKM. With 4 bases removed from V and 4 bases from J, the gap between germline ends came to 10 bases. The CDR3 consists of 13 residues. The CDR3 DNA reads TGTGCCAGCAGTTCAGGGGTCTTAGAGACCCAGTACTTC. Amino acid sequence: CASSSGVLETQYF.

This chain connects TRBV10-2 to TRBJ2-5, with D hard to call. With 2 bases removed from V and 0 bases from J, the gap between germline ends came to 16 bases. From germline, CDR1 is WSHSY and CDR2 SAAADI. This CDR3 is 17 amino acids long. The CDR3 spells CASSEGGSGVYQETQYF. The CDR3 coding sequence is TGCGCCAGCAGTGAGGGTGGCAGTGGCGTCTACCAAGAGACCCAGTACTTC.

The chain uses TRBV7-3 and TRBJ1-6; 7 positions agree with TRBD1. Germline values: CDR1 SGHTA, CDR2 FQGTGA. The J segment lost 6 bases and the V segment lost 4 bases, leaving 6 bases of the junction unmatched. The CDR3 contains 15 residues. The CDR3 loop is CASSSQGGTNSPLHF. CDR3 DNA sequence: TGTGCCAGCAGCTCCCAGGGGGGGACTAATTCACCCCTCCACTTT.

This chain connects TRBV5-6 to TRBJ2-3; D is perhaps TRBD1 or TRBD2 (5 bases each). The CDR3 covers 17 residues. Trimming took 1 base from V and 2 from J, leaving 17 bases between them. CDR1 is SGHDT, CDR2 YYEEEE, per germline. This chain's CDR3 is CASSLYVQGADTDTQYF. CDR3 nucleotide sequence: TGTGCCAGCAGCTTGTACGTCCAGGGAGCAGACACAGATACGCAGTATTTT.

The gene calls are TRBV27 and TRBJ1-2, with a weak D call TRBD1 (5 bases). V shed 0 bases and J shed 6 bases, with 8 bases lying between them. This CDR3 has 13 residues. Germline CDR1 MNHEY, CDR2 SMNVEV (reference sequence). The CDR3 sequence: CASSLSKGNGYTF. The CDR3 DNA follows: TGTGCCAGCAGTTTATCGAAGGGGAATGGCTACACCTTC.

The chain has TRBV7-2 and TRBJ2-7; tentatively, D is TRBD2 (6 bases). The CDR3 length is 14 residues. V dropped 5 bases and J dropped 4 bases, with 15 bases sitting between them. Germline-derived CDR1 and CDR2 are SGHTA and FQGNSA. The CDR3 DNA follows: TGTGCCAGCAGCATCGGGAGTCCCCCGTACGAGCAGTACTTC. Protein sequence: CASSIGSPPYEQYF.

V gene TRBV27 combines with J gene TRBJ1-1; 7 positions match TRBD1. CDR3 size: 16 residues. Trimming took 6 bases from V and 5 from J; bases not matched to a gene: 15. CDR1 and CDR2 from the germline V gene are MNHEY and SMNVEV (reference sequence). The CDR3 sequence is CASRKDLGTAGTEAFF. Written as DNA, the CDR3 is TGTGCCAGCAGAAAAGACCTCGGGACAGCGGGGACTGAAGCTTTCTTT.

The gene calls are TRBV28 and TRBJ1-1; D is perhaps TRBD1 (5 bases). Trimming removed 6 bases from V and 11 bases from J, with 10 bases in between. The germline V gene has CDR1 MDHEN and CDR2 SYDVKM. The CDR3 extends over 10 amino acids. The CDR3 DNA is TGTGCCAGCAGACACGGGGGGGCTTTCTTT. It is translated as CASRHGGAFF.

The V gene is TRBV6-5, the J gene TRBJ1-1; 7 nucleotides line up with TRBD1. CDR3 length: 13 amino acids. V shed 2 bases and J 11 bases; nucleotides not matched to a gene: 8. Germline loops: CDR1 MNHEY, CDR2 SVGAGI. CDR3 sequence: CASSYPGDRGAFF. For the CDR3, the DNA is TGTGCCAGCAGTTACCCCGGGGACAGAGGGGCTTTCTTT.

The chain is built from TRBV5-6 and TRBJ1-4; TRBD1 matches at 7 bases. The CDR3 consists of 14 residues. With 4 bases clipped from V and 3 bases from J, the junction kept 3 bases outside the gene matches. Germline CDR1 SGHDT, CDR2 YYEEEE. The CDR3 spells CASSLGQANEKLFF. DNA of the CDR3: TGTGCCAGCAGCCTCGGACAGGCTAATGAAAAACTGTTTTTT.

The rearrangement uses TRBV6-2 or TRBV6-3 and TRBJ2-7; a possible D gene is TRBD2 (5 bases). The CDR3 contains 14 residues. Germline loops: CDR1 MNHEY, CDR2 SVGEGT. The V end was cut by 4 bases, the J end by 0 bases, with 10 bases between. This chain's CDR3 is CASSLYGISYEQYF. CDR3 nucleotides: TGTGCCAGCAGTTTGTACGGGATCTCCTACGAGCAGTACTTC.

The V gene is TRBV18, the J gene TRBJ1-5, with D possibly TRBD1 on 5 matching bases. Germline V gene lookup returns CDR1 KGHSH and CDR2 LQKENI. The CDR3 consists of 15 residues. Trimming removed 5 bases from V and 0 bases from J, with 11 bases in between. CDR3 sequence: CASSGGDFSNQPQHF. In nucleotides, the CDR3 is TGTGCCAGCTCAGGAGGGGACTTTAGCAATCAGCCCCAGCATTTT.

This chain joins TRBV29-1 and TRBJ1-4; D is unresolved. In germline, CDR1 is SQVTM, CDR2 ANQGSEA. The CDR3 length is 13 residues. Between the trimmed V and J ends, which lost 6 bases and 6 bases, there was a span of 14 bases. Here the CDR3 reads CSVKPGWDEKLFF. CDR3 sequence (DNA): TGCAGCGTAAAGCCGGGATGGGATGAAAAACTGTTTTTT.

The V call is TRBV18, the J call TRBJ2-1; perhaps TRBD1 as D (5 bases). Trimming removed 5 bases from V and 8 bases from J, with 13 bases in between. The CDR3 contains 13 residues. Germline V gene sequence: CDR1 KGHSH, CDR2 LQKENI. This CDR3 reads CASSRRGDDEQFF. The CDR3 DNA reads TGTGCCAGCTCAAGAAGGGGTGACGATGAGCAGTTCTTC.

V is TRBV27 and J is TRBJ2-1; D is perhaps TRBD1 (6 bases). Germline V gives CDR1 MNHEY, CDR2 SMNVEV (reference sequence). V gave up 5 bases and J gave up 8 bases, with 13 bases separating them. The CDR3 has 13 residues. The CDR3: CASSETGLYEQFF. Here the CDR3 DNA reads TGTGCCAGCAGTGAGACAGGATTATATGAGCAGTTCTTC.

The chain is built from TRBV2 and TRBJ1-3; no clear D gene. Germline CDR1 SNHLY, CDR2 FYNNEI. Trimming cost V 4 bases and J 0 bases, with 10 bases left between them. CDR3 length: 15 amino acids. The CDR3 DNA sequence: TGTGCCAGCAGTGGGATGGGGTTCTCTGGAAACACCATATATTTT. It is translated as CASSGMGFSGNTIYF.

The V and J genes are TRBV7-2 and TRBJ2-3; TRBD2 is a possible D gene (5 bases). Trimming took off 1 base at V and 4 bases at J, with 12 bases between the two ends. The V gene's germline CDR1 is SGHTA and CDR2 FQGNSA. The CDR3 extends over 15 amino acids. The CDR3 loop reads CASSLVARVADTQYF. CDR3 coding DNA: TGTGCCAGCAGCTTAGTGGCGCGGGTGGCAGATACGCAGTATTTT.

V is TRBV21-1 and J is TRBJ1-5; the D call TRBD1 from the table was never checked on the DNA. TRBV21-1 is a recognized pseudogene. CDR3 length equals 18 residues. The CDR3 protein is CASIRIGQGAFSNQPQHF. The CDR3 DNA reads TGTGCCAGCATCAGAATTGGACAGGGGGCTTTTAGCAATCAGCCCCAGCATTTT.

In this sample, this clone turned up once. V is TRBV6-2 or TRBV6-3 and J is TRBJ2-7; TRBD1 agrees at 9 bases. J was trimmed by 2 bases and V by 2 bases; bases with no gene match: 4. The CDR3 sequence is 15 residues long. Per the germline V gene, CDR1 is MNHEY and CDR2 is SVGEGT. The CDR3 reads CASSYRDRVPYEQYF. CDR3 bases: TGTGCCAGCAGTTACAGGGACAGGGTGCCCTACGAGCAGTACTTC.